The next 17 T cell receptor beta chains were all read from a single sample in a study of post-analysis software for immune sequencing data. Study outcomes and limitations: TRBV segments more frequent in patients than in controls numbered roughly five and included TRBV5-6, TRBV5-1 and TRBV20-1.

The TCR beta cDNA libraries carried unique molecular identifiers. TCRdb re-called the PCR reads with MiXCR, one entry per CDR3 protein. The table shows around 260,000 distinct CDR3 sequences, with 35% to 40% occurring only once. Antigen specificity for these receptors is unknown. Specimen: blood. The receptor set was obtained from a girl between 5 and 17 years old with multiple sclerosis.

This chain connects TRBV20-1 to TRBJ2-1; a possible D gene is TRBD2 (6 bases). Germline loops: CDR1 DFQATT, CDR2 SNEGSKA (reference sequence). V was shortened by 5 bases and J by 13 bases, with 24 bases between the two germline ends. The CDR3 has 14 residues. The CDR3 DNA reads as TGCAGTGCTTCCCCGGGACTTGGGACCGAGACCCAGTTCTTC. Translating it yields CSASPGLGTETQFF.

A word on this clonotype: This could be a read error, since a much larger clone is one nucleotide away. J is TRBJ2-1 and V is TRBV7-9; D is ambiguous. Looked up from germline, CDR1 is SEHNR and CDR2 is FQNEAQ (reference sequence). This CDR3 spans 13 amino acids. CDR3 loop: CASNLVVRNEQFF. The CDR3 DNA reads TGTGCCAGCAACTTAGTCGTCCGCAATGAGCAGTTCTTC.

This clonotype has at least ten counts. The chain joins TRBV12-3 or TRBV12-4 to TRBJ2-1; tentatively, D is TRBD1 (5 bases). V was pared by 3 bases and J by 5 bases, with 8 bases between. This CDR3 has 13 amino acids. The CDR3 DNA reads TGTGCCAGCAGTTTGTCGGACAACAATGAGCAGTTCTTC. It encodes CASSLSDNNEQFF.

The table lists this clonotype with many counts. The CDR3, as DNA: TGTGCCAGCAGCAAAGAGGCATACCAAGAGACCCAGTACTTC. Translation gives CASSKEAYQETQYF. This chain connects TRBV21-1 to TRBJ2-5. TRBV21-1 is described as a pseudogene. This CDR3 spans 14 amino acids.

Of note for this clonotype: One end of the junction does not line up with germline, which may come from a read error. CDR3: CASSVPGTSGRFDEQFF. DNA of the CDR3: TGTGCTAGCAGCGTGCCCGGGACTAGCGGGAGGTTCGATGAGCAGTTCTTC. This rearrangement joins TRBV7-7 to TRBJ2-1, with TRBD2 identical over 15 bases. This CDR3 comprises 17 residues. Germline V gene data show CDR1 as SSHAT and CDR2 as FNYEAQ (reference sequence).

This clonotype was found many times. The V call is TRBV2, the J call TRBJ2-1; D unclear. Germline assignment: CDR1 SNHLY and CDR2 FYNNEI. The V gene lost 7 bases and the J gene lost 7 bases, with 14 bases spanning the gap. This CDR3 spans 13 amino acids. The CDR3 loop is CASKDPALNEQFF. The CDR3, as DNA: TGTGCCAGCAAGGATCCAGCTCTTAATGAGCAGTTCTTC.

This clonotype was counted ten times or more. This rearrangement joins TRBV5-1 to TRBJ2-1, with D maybe TRBD1 (6 bases). Trimming removed 4 bases at V and 5 bases at J, with 10 bases between. The CDR3 has 13 residues. Germline V gene data show CDR1 as SGHRS and CDR2 as YFSETQ. In DNA form, the CDR3 reads TGCGCCAGCAGCCCCACAGGGAACAATGAGCAGTTCTTC. Translation: CASSPTGNNEQFF.

The chain employs TRBV14 and TRBJ2-3; D is unclear. CDR1 is SGHDN, CDR2 FVKESK, per germline. V dropped 4 bases and J dropped 4 bases, with 9 bases sitting between them. The CDR3 is made up of 13 amino acids. CDR3 loop: CASSPPGPDTQYF. Written as DNA, the CDR3 is TGTGCCAGCAGCCCCCCGGGCCCAGATACGCAGTATTTT.

This clonotype was seen more than once but under ten times. The chain has TRBV4-1 and TRBJ2-2, with D possibly TRBD1 on 6 matching bases. This CDR3 spans 15 amino acids. Germline CDR1 and CDR2: MGHRA and YSYEKL. V was trimmed by 4 bases and J by 1 base, leaving 10 bases between them. CDR3 DNA: TGCGCCAGCAGCCTCCGGGACAAGAACACCGGGGAGCTGTTTTTT. It specifies CASSLRDKNTGELFF.

This clonotype has more than one count but fewer than ten. The rearrangement joins TRBV28 to TRBJ2-2; 7 positions agree with TRBD1. In germline, CDR1 is MDHEN, CDR2 SYDVKM. CDR3 size: 13 residues. V was clipped by 10 bases and J by 4 bases; unmatched bases: 6. The CDR3 nucleotides read TGTGCCACTAGACAGGGTACCACCGGGGAGCTGTTTTTT. Translating it yields CATRQGTTGELFF.

This clonotype was observed many times. The chain has TRBV28 and TRBJ2-5; no clear D. The germline V gene encodes CDR1 MDHEN and CDR2 SYDVKM. The CDR3 is 15 amino acids. V lost 6 bases and J 6 bases, leaving 20 bases between the germline ends. The DNA for the CDR3 is TGTGCCAGCAGCCGCGACGTGGATGGCGCGCAGACCCAGTACTTC. Translating it yields CASSRDVDGAQTQYF.

The chain is built from TRBV6-2 or TRBV6-3 and TRBJ1-1; D is undetermined. Per the germline V gene, CDR1 is MNHEY and CDR2 is SVGEGT. The CDR3 has 13 residues. The germline V and J ends were trimmed by 7 bases and 2 bases, with 11 bases remaining between them. CDR3 residues: CASTDLGNTEAFF. In DNA, the CDR3 is TGTGCCAGCACTGACCTAGGAAACACTGAAGCTTTCTTT.

The chain uses TRBV20-1 and TRBJ2-3; 7 nucleotides align to TRBD2. J was trimmed by 3 bases and V by 0 bases; bases with no gene match: 9. The CDR3 sequence is 16 residues long. CDR1 is DFQATT and CDR2 is SNEGSKA in the germline V gene (reference sequence). The CDR3 loop reads CSAREGGTTLTDTQYF. CDR3 bases: TGCAGTGCTAGAGAGGGAGGGACTACCCTGACAGATACGCAGTATTTT.

This chain connects TRBV12-3 or TRBV12-4 to TRBJ2-1; D might be TRBD2 (6 bases). The length of the CDR3 is 14 residues. V dropped 5 bases and J dropped 4 bases, with 12 bases sitting between them. The CDR3 bases are TGTGCCAGCAGTCTAGAGCGGGTTTACAATGAGCAGTTCTTC. It yields the protein CASSLERVYNEQFF.

This clonotype has at least ten counts. The CDR3 region is CASSRSGRSFTDTQYF. The CDR3 nucleotides are TGTGCCAGCAGCCGCTCGGGGCGTTCCTTCACAGATACGCAGTATTTT. V gene TRBV7-9 combines with J gene TRBJ2-3; the D gene could be TRBD1 or TRBD2 (5 bases each). The CDR3 loop spans 16 amino acids. Per the germline V gene, CDR1 is SEHNR and CDR2 is FQNEAQ (reference sequence). V was trimmed by 5 bases and J by 2 bases, leaving 17 bases between them.

The chain combines TRBV7-9 with TRBJ1-1; maybe TRBD1 (5 bases). Trimming pared 5 bases from V and 0 bases from J, leaving 16 bases between. The CDR3 covers 16 residues. Germline CDR1 and CDR2: SEHNR and FQNEAQ (reference sequence). This CDR3 reads CASSHGTDYVNTEAFF. CDR3 sequence (DNA): TGTGCCAGCAGCCACGGGACGGACTACGTGAACACTGAAGCTTTCTTT.

A note on this clonotype: At one of its ends the junction is not consistent with the germline gene, which may arise from a read error. The rearrangement links TRBV18 to TRBJ2-1; 11 nucleotides align to TRBD2. CDR3 length equals 15 residues. Germline-derived CDR1 and CDR2 are KGHSH and LQKENI. CDR3 sequence reads: CANSRELAGEGEQFF. The DNA of the CDR3 is TGTGCCAACTCACGCGAACTAGCGGGAGAAGGCGAGCAGTTCTTC.